These 18 T cell receptor beta chains came from one sample sequenced in a study of T cells in Graves' hyperthyroidism and ophthalmopathy. Amplification targeted TCR beta CDR3 regions from RNA transcripts. Using the HTBI primer set, a first-round RT-PCR was run on the TCR CDR3. TCRdb called the multiplex PCR reads again in MiXCR, with one record for every CDR3 protein. Of about 720,000 distinct CDR3 sequences listed, roughly a sixth are singletons. The sequencing sample was made of blood. The receptors were sampled from a woman in her 50s with Graves' hyperthyroidism that later progressed to Graves' ophthalmopathy.

In this sample, this clonotype turned up a few times. V is TRBV7-2 and J is TRBJ2-3, with D maybe TRBD2 (6 bases). The CDR3 has 16 residues. V was pared by 1 base and J by 2 bases, with 13 bases between. Germline assignment: CDR1 SGHTA and CDR2 FQGNSA. The CDR3 spells CASSLVWDSSTDTQYF. The CDR3 region has the DNA TGTGCCAGCAGCTTAGTATGGGACTCCTCCACAGATACGCAGTATTTT.

This clonotype was counted between two and nine times. The rearrangement joins TRBV19 to TRBJ2-1; TRBD1 is a possible D gene (5 bases). The CDR3 runs to 13 residues. Germline lookup yields CDR1 LNHDA and CDR2 SQIVND (reference sequence). Trimming stripped 3 bases from V and 5 bases from J, with 8 bases between. The CDR3 DNA reads as TGTGCCAGTAGTATTTCAGGGAACAATGAGCAGTTCTTC. Its translation is CASSISGNNEQFF.

This clonotype has a count of ten or more. The chain employs TRBV7-2 and TRBJ2-2, with D perhaps matching TRBD1 or TRBD2 (5 bases each). The CDR3 loop spans 15 amino acids. Per germline, CDR1 SGHTA and CDR2 FQGNSA. Trimming cost V 3 bases and J 1 base, with 9 bases left between them. Here the CDR3 reads CASSLGRLNTGELFF. The DNA of the CDR3 is TGTGCCAGCAGCTTGGGACGGCTGAACACCGGGGAGCTGTTTTTT.

This clonotype showed up many times. CDR3 coding DNA: TGTGCCAGCAACCCCGGGACTAGCAACACCGGGGAGCTGTTTTTT. This translates into CASNPGTSNTGELFF. The chain links TRBV3-1 to TRBJ2-2; 9 bases line up with TRBD2. Trimming took 7 bases from V and 2 from J; bases not matched to a gene: 5. Germline V gene data show CDR1 as LGHDT and CDR2 as YNNKEL (reference sequence). CDR3 length: 15 residues.

V is TRBV4-1 and J is TRBJ2-1, with D tentatively TRBD1 (6 bases). The V end lost 0 bases, the J end lost 10 bases, and 19 bases lay between the germline ends. Germline V gives CDR1 MGHRA, CDR2 YSYEKL. This CDR3 spans 16 amino acids. CDR3 sequence: CASSQEGATGQFEQFF. The DNA for the CDR3 is TGCGCCAGCAGCCAAGAGGGAGCGACAGGCCAATTCGAGCAGTTCTTC.

This clonotype occurred many times. The chain has TRBV12-3 or TRBV12-4 and TRBJ1-5, with TRBD1 matching 7 bases. CDR3 size: 12 residues. V was clipped by 5 bases and J by 6 bases; unmatched bases: 1. CDR3 in DNA: TGTGCCAGCAGTGGACAGGCTCAGCCCCAGCATTTT. Protein: CASSGQAQPQHF.

At least ten counts were recorded for this clonotype. This chain links TRBV5-1 with TRBJ1-1; a weak D match, TRBD1 (5 bases). CDR3 length: 14 amino acids. Germline V gives CDR1 SGHRS, CDR2 YFSETQ. With 4 bases removed from V and 3 bases from J, the gap between germline ends came to 13 bases. This CDR3 is CASSGFSGDTEAFF. In DNA, the CDR3 is TGCGCCAGCAGCGGGTTCTCGGGGGACACTGAAGCTTTCTTT.

This clonotype was recorded many times. The CDR3 region is CASASAGKFNEQFF. CDR3 DNA sequence: TGTGCCAGCGCCTCGGCGGGGAAATTCAATGAGCAGTTCTTC. The genes are TRBV3-1 and TRBJ2-1, with a weak D call TRBD2 (6 bases). The germline gives CDR1 LGHDT, CDR2 YNNKEL (reference sequence). V was trimmed by 8 bases and J by 6 bases, leaving 17 bases between them. The CDR3 has 14 residues.

The chain is built from TRBV19 and TRBJ1-1; D is unresolved. CDR1 and CDR2 (germline): LNHDA, SQIVND (reference sequence). V lost 7 bases, J lost 1 base, and 7 bases lay in between. The CDR3 length is 12 residues. The CDR3 sequence is CASKRANTEAFF. CDR3 sequence (DNA): TGTGCCAGTAAGCGGGCGAACACTGAAGCTTTCTTT.

This clonotype came up a few times. The chain has TRBV6-1 and TRBJ1-3; D is uncertain. The germline CDR1 and CDR2 sequences are MNHNS and SASEGT. CDR3 size: 15 residues. Trimming removed 6 bases from V and 5 bases from J, with 17 bases in between. For the CDR3, the DNA is TGTGCCAGCAGCCTCGAGGTCGATTACCGAAACACCATATATTTT. Translation gives CASSLEVDYRNTIYF.

This clonotype was seen repeatedly, ten times or more. The rearrangement links TRBV6-1 to TRBJ1-6, with D uncertain. The germline V and J ends were trimmed by 5 bases and 4 bases, with 15 bases remaining between them. The CDR3 is 16 residues long. Germline V gene sequence: CDR1 MNHNS, CDR2 SASEGT. The CDR3 sequence is CASSPVDWEYNSPLHF. The CDR3 coding sequence is TGTGCCAGCAGTCCCGTGGACTGGGAGTATAATTCACCCCTCCACTTT.

This rearrangement joins TRBV3-1 to TRBJ1-2, with a tentative D call TRBD1 (5 bases). The CDR3 covers 14 residues. CDR1 and CDR2 (germline): LGHDT, YNNKEL (reference sequence). V was pared by 3 bases and J by 4 bases, with 12 bases between. CDR3 residues: CASSHLGGSYGYTF. CDR3 nucleotide sequence: TGTGCCAGCAGCCACCTGGGGGGGTCCTATGGCTACACCTTC.

V is TRBV3-1 and J is TRBJ1-2; no firm D call. This CDR3 contains 13 residues. Germline V gene data show CDR1 as LGHDT and CDR2 as YNNKEL (reference sequence). Trimming shortened V by 0 bases and J by 8 bases, and 10 bases separated the two germline ends. The CDR3 loop reads CASSQDLELGYTF. CDR3 sequence (DNA): TGTGCCAGCAGCCAAGATCTCGAGTTAGGCTACACCTTC.

The chain has TRBV20-1 and TRBJ2-1, with 11 bases matching TRBD2. CDR3 length equals 17 residues. Germline V gene lookup returns CDR1 DFQATT and CDR2 SNEGSKA (reference sequence). V trimming: 4 bases; J trimming: 5 bases; junction bases outside the gene matches: 13. CDR3 in DNA: TGCAGTGCTAACCCTAGCGGGGGGAAATCCAGCCACAATGAGCAGTTCTTC. Translation gives CSANPSGGKSSHNEQFF.

This sequence joins TRBV3-1 and TRBJ1-1; D unclear. The length of the CDR3 is 15 residues. CDR1 LGHDT and CDR2 YNNKEL come from the germline V gene (reference sequence). The V end lost 1 base, the J end lost 5 bases, and 14 bases lay between the germline ends. The CDR3, as DNA: TGTGCCAGCAGCCAAGGGACCTACGAAGGGACTGAAGCTTTCTTT. Its translation is CASSQGTYEGTEAFF.

This clonotype was counted only a few times. This rearrangement joins TRBV20-1 to TRBJ2-5; D perhaps matches TRBD2 (5 bases). V was pared by 3 bases and J by 4 bases, with 9 bases between. CDR1 is DFQATT, CDR2 SNEGSKA, per germline (reference sequence). The CDR3 loop spans 12 amino acids. CDR3 sequence reads: CSASLAPETQYF. The CDR3 DNA follows: TGCAGTGCTAGTCTAGCCCCAGAGACCCAGTACTTC.

This clonotype was recorded at least ten times. The V call is TRBV5-1, the J call TRBJ1-1; D may be TRBD1 (5 bases). The CDR3 totals 15 residues. V shed 2 bases and J shed 1 base, with 12 bases lying between them. Germline-derived CDR1 and CDR2 are SGHRS and YFSETQ. CDR3: CASSLRREGNTEAFF. CDR3 bases: TGCGCCAGCAGCTTACGCAGGGAAGGGAACACTGAAGCTTTCTTT. Full variable domain (rest looked up from reference TRBV5-1 and TRBJ1-1): KAGVTQTPRYLIKTRGQQVTLSCSPISGHRSVSWYQQTPGQGLQFLFEYFSETQRNKGNFPGRFSGRQFSNSRSEMNVSTLELGDSALYLCASSLRREGNTEAFFGQGTRLTVV.

This clonotype has a count of ten or more. The chain uses TRBV24-1 and TRBJ1-1; D might be TRBD1 (6 bases). CDR3 length: 14 amino acids. With 2 bases removed from V and 3 bases from J, the gap between germline ends came to 9 bases. The V gene's germline CDR1 is KGHDR and CDR2 SFDVKD. CDR3 amino acids: CATSDSYRDTEAFF. CDR3 nucleotide sequence: TGTGCCACCAGTGATTCCTACAGGGACACTGAAGCTTTCTTT.